The present T cell receptor beta chain was sequenced within a study of T-cell reconstitution after alpha-beta-depleted transplantation in children. Whole-study findings and limits: Recipient T cells and thymic progenitors that survived gave rise to the high TCRbeta diversity observed at day 60 in some patients. There were reportedly several hundred expanded graft clones from which alpha-beta T cells came about two months after transplant. T-cell counts and diversity were attributed mostly to newly produced T cells one year after transplant.

Unique molecular identifiers were used to barcode this TCRbeta library. MiXCR, run by TCRdb on the PCR reads, gives a single entry per CDR3 protein. The sample has hundreds of thousands of distinct CDR3 sequences, roughly 17% seen once. The germline V gene encodes CDR1 ENHRY and CDR2 SYGVKD. The J segment lost 6 bases and the V segment lost 6 bases, leaving 6 bases of the junction unmatched. The CDR3 is 14 residues long. This clonotype was recorded many times. Its antigen is currently unknown. This specimen consisted of PBMCs, mostly from graft donor cells, obtained 360 days after TCRalphabeta/CD19-depleted stem cell transplant. The clonotype was recovered from a male patient between 2 and 9 years old who had a stem cell transplant for acute lymphoblastic leukemia, so the T cells may come from the graft donor. The gene calls are TRBV10-3 and TRBJ2-1; TRBD1 agrees at 9 bases. CDR3 region: CAIRGQGNGNEQFF. The CDR3, as DNA: TGTGCCATCAGGGGACAGGGAAACGGCAATGAGCAGTTCTTC.